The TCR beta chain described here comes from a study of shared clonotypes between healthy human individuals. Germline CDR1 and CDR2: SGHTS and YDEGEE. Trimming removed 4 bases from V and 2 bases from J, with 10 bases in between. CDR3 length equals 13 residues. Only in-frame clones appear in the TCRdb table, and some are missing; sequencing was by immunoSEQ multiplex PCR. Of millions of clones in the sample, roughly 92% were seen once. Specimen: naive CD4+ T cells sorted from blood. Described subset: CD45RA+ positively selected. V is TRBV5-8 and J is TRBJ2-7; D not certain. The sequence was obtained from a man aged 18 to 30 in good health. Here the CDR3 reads CASSPQSTYEQYF. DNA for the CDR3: TGTGCCAGCAGCCCTCAATCCACCTACGAGCAGTACTTC.